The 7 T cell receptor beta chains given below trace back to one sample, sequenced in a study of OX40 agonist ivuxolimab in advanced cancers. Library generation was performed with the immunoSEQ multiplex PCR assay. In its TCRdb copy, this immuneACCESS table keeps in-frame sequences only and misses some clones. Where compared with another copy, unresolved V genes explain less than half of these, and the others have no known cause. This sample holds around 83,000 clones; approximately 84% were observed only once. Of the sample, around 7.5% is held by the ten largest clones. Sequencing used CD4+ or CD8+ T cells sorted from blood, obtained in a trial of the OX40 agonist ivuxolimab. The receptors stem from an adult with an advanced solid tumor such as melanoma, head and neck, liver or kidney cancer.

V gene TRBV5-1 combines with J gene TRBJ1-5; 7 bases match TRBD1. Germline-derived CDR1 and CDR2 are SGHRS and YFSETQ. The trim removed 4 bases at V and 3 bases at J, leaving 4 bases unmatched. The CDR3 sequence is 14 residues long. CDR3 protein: CASSGGQPNQPQHF. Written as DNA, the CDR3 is TGCGCCAGCAGCGGGGGACAGCCCAATCAGCCCCAGCATTTT.

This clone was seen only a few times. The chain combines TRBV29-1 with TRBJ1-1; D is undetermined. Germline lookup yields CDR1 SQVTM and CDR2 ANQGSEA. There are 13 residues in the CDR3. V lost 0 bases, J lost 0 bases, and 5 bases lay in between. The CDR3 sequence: CSVEENLNTEAFF. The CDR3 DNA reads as TGCAGCGTTGAAGAGAACCTGAACACTGAAGCTTTCTTT.

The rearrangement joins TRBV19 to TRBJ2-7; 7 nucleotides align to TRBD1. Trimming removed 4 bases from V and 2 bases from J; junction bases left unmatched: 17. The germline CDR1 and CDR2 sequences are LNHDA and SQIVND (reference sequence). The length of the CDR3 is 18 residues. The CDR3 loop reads CASSRKGQPAYLTYEQYF. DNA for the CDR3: TGTGCCAGTAGTAGGAAGGGACAGCCGGCCTACCTTACCTACGAGCAGTACTTC.

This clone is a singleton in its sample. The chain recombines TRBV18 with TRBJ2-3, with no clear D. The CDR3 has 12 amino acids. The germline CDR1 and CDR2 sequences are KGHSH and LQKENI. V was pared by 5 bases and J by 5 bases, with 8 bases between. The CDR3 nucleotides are TGTGCCAGCTCAGAGACTGGAGATACGCAGTATTTT. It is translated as CASSETGDTQYF.

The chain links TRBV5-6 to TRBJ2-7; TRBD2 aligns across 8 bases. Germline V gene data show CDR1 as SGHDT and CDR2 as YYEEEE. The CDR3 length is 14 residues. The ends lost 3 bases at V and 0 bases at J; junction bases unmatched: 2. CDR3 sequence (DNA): TGTGCCAGCAGCTCGGGGGGGTTCTCCTACGAGCAGTACTTC. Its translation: CASSSGGFSYEQYF.

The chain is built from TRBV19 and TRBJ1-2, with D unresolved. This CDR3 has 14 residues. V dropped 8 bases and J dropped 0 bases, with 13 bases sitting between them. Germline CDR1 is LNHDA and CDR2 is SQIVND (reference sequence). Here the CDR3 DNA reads TGTGCCAGTGGAGTCCAGACCGCTAACTATGGCTACACCTTC. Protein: CASGVQTANYGYTF.

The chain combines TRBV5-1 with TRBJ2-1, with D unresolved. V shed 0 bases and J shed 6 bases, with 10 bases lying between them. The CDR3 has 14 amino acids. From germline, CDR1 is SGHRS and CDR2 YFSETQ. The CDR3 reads CASSLVLGINEQFF. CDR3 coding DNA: TGCGCCAGCAGCTTGGTCTTGGGAATCAATGAGCAGTTCTTC.